This T cell receptor beta chain was profiled in a study of response to subunit inactivated influenza vaccine. TCRdb redid the calling of the RT-PCR reads with MiXCR, one entry per CDR3 protein. The repertoire consists of about 780,000 distinct CDR3 sequences, with 15% to 20% occurring once and the leading ten covering roughly a tenth. This clonotype showed up just a few times. This receptor was obtained from a man aged 45 to 65 who received an inactivated influenza vaccine. Sample: PBMCs from blood, taken 4 to 6 days after vaccination.

CDR3 loop: CSANALAASTDTQYF. The CDR3 DNA follows: TGCAGTGCGAACGCACTAGCGGCGAGCACAGATACGCAGTATTTT. The chain recombines TRBV20-1 with TRBJ2-3, with 8 nucleotides matching TRBD2. This CDR3 has 15 amino acids. Germline lookup yields CDR1 DFQATT and CDR2 SNEGSKA (reference sequence). The V and J ends lost 6 bases and 0 bases, in that order; junction bases with no gene match: 8.